This T cell receptor beta chain was identified during a study of control samples from healthy donors and cancer patients. Here immunoSEQ multiplex PCR was the method, and the copy in TCRdb shows in-frame clones only, minus some. The repertoire holds about 160,000 clones, with over 95% as singletons. CDR3 size: 14 residues. Between the trimmed V and J ends, which lost 6 bases and 2 bases, there was a span of 13 bases. Germline V gives CDR1 MNHEY, CDR2 SVGAGI. The clonotype originates from a woman in her 30s in good health. The specimen sequenced was blood. This chain links TRBV6-5 with TRBJ2-5; D possibly uses TRBD1 or TRBD2 (5 bases each). The CDR3 region has the DNA TGTGCCAGCAGCGCCACTTGGGGGCAAGAGACCCAGTACTTC. It yields the protein CASSATWGQETQYF.